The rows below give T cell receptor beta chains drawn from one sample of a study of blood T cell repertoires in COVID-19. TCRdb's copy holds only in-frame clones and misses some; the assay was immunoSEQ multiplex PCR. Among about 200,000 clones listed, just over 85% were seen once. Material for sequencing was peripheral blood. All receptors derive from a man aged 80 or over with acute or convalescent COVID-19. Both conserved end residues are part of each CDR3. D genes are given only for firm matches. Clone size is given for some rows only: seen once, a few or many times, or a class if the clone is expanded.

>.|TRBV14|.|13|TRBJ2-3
TGTGCCAGCAGCTTTACGGAGGTAGATACGCAGTATTTT
CASSFTEVDTQYF
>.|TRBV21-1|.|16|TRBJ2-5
TGTGCCAGCAGCAAAGTGATAGCGGGAGCCCCAGAGACCCAGTACTTC
CASSKVIAGAPETQYF
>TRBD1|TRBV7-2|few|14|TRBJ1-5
TGTGCCAGCAGCTTGGGACAGGGATACCAGCCCCAGCATTTT
CASSLGQGYQPQHF
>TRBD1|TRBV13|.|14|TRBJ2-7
TGTGCCAGCAGCTTAAGGGGGCAGACCTACGAGCAGTACTTC
CASSLRGQTYEQYF
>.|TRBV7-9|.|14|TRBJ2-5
TGTGCCAGCAGCTTAGCGGGAGGCCCAGAGACCCAGTACTTC
CASSLAGGPETQYF
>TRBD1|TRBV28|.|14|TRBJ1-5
TGTGCCAGCAGTTTGCGGACAGGCCTTCAGCCCCAGCATTTT
CASSLRTGLQPQHF
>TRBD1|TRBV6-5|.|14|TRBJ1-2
TGTGCCAGCAGCCCAGACAGGGGCGGCTATGGCTACACCTTC
CASSPDRGGYGYTF
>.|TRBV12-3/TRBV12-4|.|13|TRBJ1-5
TGTGCCAGCACTCGGGACTTAGGGGAGCCCCAGCATTTT
CASTRDLGEPQHF
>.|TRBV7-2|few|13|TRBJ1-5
TGTGCCAGCAGCTTCTTGTTCAATCAGCCCCAGCATTTT
CASSFLFNQPQHF
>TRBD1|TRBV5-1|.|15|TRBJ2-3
TGCGCCAGCAGCTTGGGACAGGGGGCTCCAGATACGCAGTATTTT
CASSLGQGAPDTQYF
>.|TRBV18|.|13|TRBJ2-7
TGTGCCAGCTCACCACCTCATAGTTACGAGCAGTACTTC
CASSPPHSYEQYF
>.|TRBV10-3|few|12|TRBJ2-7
TGTGCCATCAGTCAAGGAGTATACGAGCAGTACTTC
CAISQGVYEQYF
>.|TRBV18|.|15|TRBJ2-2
TGTGCCAGCTCACCGGCGGGGAGGAACACCGGGGAGCTGTTTTTT
CASSPAGRNTGELFF
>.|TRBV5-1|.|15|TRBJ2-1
TGCGCCAGCAGCTTCCTTATGAGCTCCTACAATGAGCAGTTCTTC
CASSFLMSSYNEQFF
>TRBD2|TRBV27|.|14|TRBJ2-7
TGTGCCAGCAGAAGGGCGGGAGTATCTGGCGAGCAGTACTTC
CASRRAGVSGEQYF
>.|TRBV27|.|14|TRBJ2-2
TGTGCCAGCAGTTGGGGACAGAACACCGGGGAGCTGTTTTTT
CASSWGQNTGELFF
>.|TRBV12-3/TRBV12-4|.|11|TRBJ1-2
TGTGCCAGCAGCCGCAGCTATGGCTACACCTTC
CASSRSYGYTF
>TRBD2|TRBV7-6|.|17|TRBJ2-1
TGTGCCAGCAGCGTAAGGTCCGGGACTAGCGGGAGTTATGAGCAGTTCTTC
CASSVRSGTSGSYEQFF